This T cell receptor beta chain is from a study of cytomegalovirus exposure and HLA in healthy donors. Use of 60 Vbeta and 13 Jbeta primers characterized the PCR. Sequencing was performed with immunoSEQ multiplex PCR; in TCRdb, only in-frame clones are kept and a portion is missing. The table has hundreds of thousands of clones, approximately 80% seen once. Germline V CDR1 and CDR2: SEHNR, FQNEAQ (reference sequence). CDR3 size: 12 residues. V gave up 7 bases and J gave up 9 bases; unmatched junction bases: 4. General study results and limits: Reported performance of the classifier showed diagnosis of cytomegalovirus status with high specificity and sensitivity.

Worth noting for this clone: The antigen is not known.

The V and J genes are TRBV7-9 and TRBJ2-1; 9 nucleotides line up with TRBD2. The sequence was obtained from a boy aged 2 to 9 in good health and CMV-seronegative. The sequenced material came from PBMCs. The CDR3 coding sequence is TGTGCCAGCATCAGAGCGGGAGGTGAGCAGTTCTTC. This codes for CASIRAGGEQFF.